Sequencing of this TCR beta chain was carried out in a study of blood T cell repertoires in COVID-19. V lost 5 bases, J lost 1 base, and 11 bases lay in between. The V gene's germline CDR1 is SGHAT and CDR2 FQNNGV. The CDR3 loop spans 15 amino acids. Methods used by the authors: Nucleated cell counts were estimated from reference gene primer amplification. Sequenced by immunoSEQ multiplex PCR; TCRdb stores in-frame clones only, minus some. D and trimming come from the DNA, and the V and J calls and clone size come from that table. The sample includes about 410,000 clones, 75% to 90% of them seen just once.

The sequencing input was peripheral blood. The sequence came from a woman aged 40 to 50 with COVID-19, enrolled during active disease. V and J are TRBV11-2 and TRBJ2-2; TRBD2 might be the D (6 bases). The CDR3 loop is CASSPGTRNTGELFF. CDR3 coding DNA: TGTGCCAGCAGCCCCGGGACTCGGAACACCGGGGAGCTGTTTTTT. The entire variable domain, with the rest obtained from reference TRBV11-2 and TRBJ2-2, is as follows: EAGVAQSPRYKIIEKRQSVAFWCNPISGHATLYWYQQILGQGPKLLIQFQNNGVVDDSQLPKDRFSAERLKGVDSTLKIQPAKLEDSAVYLCASSPGTRNTGELFFGEGSRLTVL.